This record concerns one T cell receptor (beta chain) sequence. The data originate from a study of T cell changes during pregnancy in multiple sclerosis. V shed 7 bases, J shed 4 bases, and the junction held 10 bases outside the gene matches. Looked up from germline, CDR1 is MNHNS and CDR2 is SASEGT. There are 15 residues in the CDR3. Generated by immunoSEQ multiplex PCR, the TCRdb table keeps only in-frame clones and is missing some. The sample shows 80,000 to 130,000 clones, just over 90% of them seen only once. The sequencing used peripheral blood, collected in the second trimester of pregnancy. This receptor was taken from a female donor with multiple sclerosis, enrolled in a pregnancy study. J is TRBJ2-7 and V is TRBV6-1, with 10 bases matching TRBD2. CDR3 in DNA: TGTGCCAGCATCCCGCTAGCGGGGGATATTTACGAGCAGTACTTC. Its translation: CASIPLAGDIYEQYF.